This T cell receptor beta chain is drawn from a study of blood T cell repertoires in COVID-19. Background on the study: T cells, B-cell-depleted T cells, or PBMCs supplied cDNA or gDNA.

Using immunoSEQ multiplex PCR, the repertoire was profiled, and TCRdb retains in-frame clones only, with some absent. The sample records approximately 86,000 clones, roughly nine tenths being singletons. The germline V gene has CDR1 SEHNR and CDR2 FQNEAQ (reference sequence). Trimming removed 5 bases from V and 8 bases from J; junction bases left unmatched: 12. The CDR3 spans 16 residues. This sequence was found in a man in his forties or fifties with acute or convalescent COVID-19. The chain employs TRBV7-9 and TRBJ1-6, with 7 bases fitting TRBD1. The source material was peripheral blood. DNA for the CDR3: TGTGCCAGCAGCCCATGGGCTGCAACAGGGGATTCACCCCTCCACTTT. Residues: CASSPWAATGDSPLHF.